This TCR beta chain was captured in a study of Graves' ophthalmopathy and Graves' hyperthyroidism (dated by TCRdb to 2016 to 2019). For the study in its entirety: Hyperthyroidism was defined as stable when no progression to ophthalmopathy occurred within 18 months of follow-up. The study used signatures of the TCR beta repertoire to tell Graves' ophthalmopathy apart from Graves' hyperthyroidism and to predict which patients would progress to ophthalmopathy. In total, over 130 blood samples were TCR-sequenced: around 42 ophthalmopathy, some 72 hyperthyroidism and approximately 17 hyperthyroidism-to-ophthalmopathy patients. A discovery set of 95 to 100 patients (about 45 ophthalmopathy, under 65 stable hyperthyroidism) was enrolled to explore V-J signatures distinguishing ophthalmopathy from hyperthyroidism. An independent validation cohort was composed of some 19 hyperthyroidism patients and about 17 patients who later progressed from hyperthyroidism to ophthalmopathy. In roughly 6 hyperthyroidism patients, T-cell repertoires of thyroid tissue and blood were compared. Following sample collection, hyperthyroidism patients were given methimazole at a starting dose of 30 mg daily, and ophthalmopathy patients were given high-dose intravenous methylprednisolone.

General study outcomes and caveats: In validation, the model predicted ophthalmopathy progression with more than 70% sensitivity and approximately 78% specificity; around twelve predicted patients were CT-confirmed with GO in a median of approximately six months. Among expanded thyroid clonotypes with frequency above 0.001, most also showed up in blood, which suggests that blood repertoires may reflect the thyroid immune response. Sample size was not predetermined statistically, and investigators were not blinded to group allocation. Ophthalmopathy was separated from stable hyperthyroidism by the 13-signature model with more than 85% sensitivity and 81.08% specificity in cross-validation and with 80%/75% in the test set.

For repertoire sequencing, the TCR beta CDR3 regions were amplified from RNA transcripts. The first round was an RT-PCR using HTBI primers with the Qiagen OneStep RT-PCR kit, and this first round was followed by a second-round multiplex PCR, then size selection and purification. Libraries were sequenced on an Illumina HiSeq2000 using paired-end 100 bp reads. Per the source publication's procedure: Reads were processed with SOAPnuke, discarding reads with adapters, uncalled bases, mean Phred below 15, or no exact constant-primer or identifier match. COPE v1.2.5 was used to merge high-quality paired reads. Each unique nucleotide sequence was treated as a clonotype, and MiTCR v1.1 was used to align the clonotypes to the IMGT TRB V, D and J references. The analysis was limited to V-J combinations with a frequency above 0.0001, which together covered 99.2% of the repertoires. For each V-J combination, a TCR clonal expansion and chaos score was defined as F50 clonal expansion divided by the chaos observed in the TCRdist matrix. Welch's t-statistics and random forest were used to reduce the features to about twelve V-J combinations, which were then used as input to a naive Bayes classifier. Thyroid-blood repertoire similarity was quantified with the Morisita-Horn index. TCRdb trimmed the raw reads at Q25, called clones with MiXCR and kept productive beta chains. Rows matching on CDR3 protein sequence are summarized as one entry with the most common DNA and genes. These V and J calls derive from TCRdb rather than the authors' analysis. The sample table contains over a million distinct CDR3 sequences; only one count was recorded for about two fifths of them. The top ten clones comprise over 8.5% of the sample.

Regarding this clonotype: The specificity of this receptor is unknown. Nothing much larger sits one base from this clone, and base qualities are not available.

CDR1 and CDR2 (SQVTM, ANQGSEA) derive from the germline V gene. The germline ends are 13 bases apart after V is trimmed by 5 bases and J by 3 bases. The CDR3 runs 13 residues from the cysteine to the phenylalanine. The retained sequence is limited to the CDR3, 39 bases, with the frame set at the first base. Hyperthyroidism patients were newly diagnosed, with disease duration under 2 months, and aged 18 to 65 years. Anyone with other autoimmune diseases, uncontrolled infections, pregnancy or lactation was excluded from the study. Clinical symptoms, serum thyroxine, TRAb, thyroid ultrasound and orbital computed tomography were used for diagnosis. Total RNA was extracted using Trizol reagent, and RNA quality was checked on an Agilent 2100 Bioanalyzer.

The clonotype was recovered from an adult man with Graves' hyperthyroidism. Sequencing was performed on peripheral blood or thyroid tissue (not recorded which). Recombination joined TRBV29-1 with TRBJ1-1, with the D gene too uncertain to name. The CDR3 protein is CSVSVRLDTEAFF. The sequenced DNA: TGCAGCGTTTCCGTCCGTCTCGACACTGAAGCTTTCTTT.